The 8 T cell receptor beta chains in this list originate from one sample, sequenced in a study of T cells after yellow fever vaccination. TCRdb redid the calling of the 5' RACE reads with MiXCR, one entry per CDR3 protein. The sample records 200,000 to 250,000 distinct CDR3 sequences, less than 3.5% being singletons. The sequencing here drew on CD4+ T cells sorted from PBMCs, taken 10 days after the yellow fever booster vaccination. Source of these receptors: a man between 18 and 29 years old who received the YFV17D yellow fever vaccine.

This clonotype has at least ten counts. The chain couples TRBV5-6 to TRBJ2-5; D is ambiguous. This CDR3 spans 13 amino acids. The germline gives CDR1 SGHDT, CDR2 YYEEEE. The V gene lost 0 bases and the J gene lost 4 bases, with 7 bases spanning the gap. The CDR3 region is CASSLVEAETQYF. CDR3 DNA: TGTGCCAGCAGCTTGGTTGAAGCAGAGACCCAGTACTTC.

The chain carries TRBV20-1 and TRBJ2-1; unclear D gene. Trimming left V 6 bases short and J 2 bases short, with 8 bases between. Germline CDR1 is DFQATT and CDR2 is SNEGSKA (reference sequence). This CDR3 contains 12 residues. CDR3: CSAKAPYNEQFF. The DNA of the CDR3 is TGCAGTGCCAAGGCCCCCTACAATGAGCAGTTCTTC.

A few counts support this clonotype. The chain couples TRBV20-1 to TRBJ2-7; 10 bases are shared with TRBD1. V shed 3 bases and J 6 bases; nucleotides not matched to a gene: 5. The CDR3 has 13 amino acids. The germline CDR1 and CDR2 sequences are DFQATT and SNEGSKA (reference sequence). The CDR3 sequence is CSASGQGVVEQYV. The CDR3 DNA reads as TGCAGTGCTAGCGGACAGGGGGTGGTCGAGCAGTACGTC.

There are a few counts of this clonotype. The CDR3 loop reads CASSLDQGRGNNEQFF. The CDR3 coding sequence is TGTGCCAGCAGCTTAGATCAGGGCAGGGGAAACAATGAGCAGTTCTTC. The rearrangement links TRBV11-3 to TRBJ2-1, with a tentative D call TRBD1 (6 bases). This CDR3 comprises 16 residues. Trimming took 0 bases from V and 5 from J, leaving 14 bases between them. The V gene's germline CDR1 is SGHNT and CDR2 YENEEA. The whole variable domain, remainder taken from reference TRBV11-3 and TRBJ2-1, is EAGVVQSPRYKIIEKKQPVAFWCNPISGHNTLYWYLQNLGQGPELLIRYENEEAVDDSQLPKDRFSAERLKGVDSTLKIQPAELGDSAVYLCASSLDQGRGNNEQFFGPGTRLTVL.

The chain joins TRBV20-1 to TRBJ2-3, with no clear D. The CDR3 loop spans 14 amino acids. The germline V gene encodes CDR1 DFQATT and CDR2 SNEGSKA (reference sequence). V lost 6 bases to trimming and J lost 2 bases, with 15 bases between them. DNA for the CDR3: TGCAGTGCCTCTAGGTTCGCACTCACAGATACGCAGTATTTT. It yields the protein CSASRFALTDTQYF.

This clonotype was seen only a few times. J is TRBJ2-2 and V is TRBV18; weak D call: TRBD1 (5 bases). CDR1 is KGHSH, CDR2 LQKENI, per germline. The CDR3 has 16 amino acids. Trimming took off 2 bases at V and 2 bases at J, with 12 bases between the two ends. The CDR3 DNA sequence: TGTGCCAGCTCACCATTTTCCGACAGTAACACCGGGGAGCTGTTTTTT. Its translation is CASSPFSDSNTGELFF. The full variable domain, completed using reference TRBV18 and TRBJ2-2, is NAGVMQNPRHLVRRRGQEARLRCSPMKGHSHVYWYRQLPEEGLKFMVYLQKENIIDESGMPKERFSAEFPKEGPSILRIQQVVRGDSAAYFCASSPFSDSNTGELFFGEGSRLTVL.

There are many counts of this clonotype. J is TRBJ1-1 and V is TRBV6-5; D unclear. V was shortened by 5 bases and J by 1 base, with 11 bases between the two germline ends. Germline CDR1 reads MNHEY; CDR2 reads SVGAGI. The CDR3 totals 14 residues. The CDR3 region has the DNA TGTGCCAGCAGTCCCAGGATAAAGAACACTGAAGCTTTCTTT. It translates to CASSPRIKNTEAFF.

This chain connects TRBV3-1 to TRBJ2-1, with D maybe TRBD2 (6 bases). The CDR3 sequence is 13 residues long. The germline V gene has CDR1 LGHDT and CDR2 YNNKEL (reference sequence). Trimming pared 4 bases from V and 6 bases from J, leaving 10 bases between. CDR3 region: CASSPLASNEQFF. In DNA, the CDR3 is TGTGCCAGCAGCCCCCTAGCGAGCAATGAGCAGTTCTTC.